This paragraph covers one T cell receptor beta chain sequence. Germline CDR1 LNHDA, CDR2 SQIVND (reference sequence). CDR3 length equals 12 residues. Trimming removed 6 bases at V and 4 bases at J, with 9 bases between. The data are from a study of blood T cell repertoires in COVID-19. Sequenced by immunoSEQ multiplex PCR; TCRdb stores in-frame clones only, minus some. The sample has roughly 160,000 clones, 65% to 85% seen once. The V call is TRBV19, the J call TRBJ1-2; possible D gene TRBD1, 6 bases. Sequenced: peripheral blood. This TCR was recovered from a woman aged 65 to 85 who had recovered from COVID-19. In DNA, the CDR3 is TGTGCCAGTAGCCGACAGGCCTATGGCTACACCTTC. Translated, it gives CASSRQAYGYTF.